This T cell receptor (beta chain) comes out of a study of liver allograft versus peripheral blood T cells. Study-wide context: Blood and transplanted-liver T cell receptor repertoires from recipients were compared.

Using its own MiXCR run on the reads, TCRdb lists one record per CDR3 protein. The sample contains roughly 1,600 distinct CDR3 sequences, roughly 16% of which appear only once. Trimming shortened V by 0 bases and J by 2 bases, and 13 bases separated the two germline ends. There are 15 residues in the CDR3. The germline gives CDR1 DFQATT, CDR2 SNEGSKA (reference sequence). The chain joins TRBV20-1 to TRBJ2-5; unclear D gene. This receptor was identified in a human patient who had a liver transplant. The T cells may partly be graft donor cells. The CDR3 DNA follows: TGCAGTGCTAGAGATAGGCGCTCCCCTCAAGAGACCCAGTACTTC. Protein sequence: CSARDRRSPQETQYF.